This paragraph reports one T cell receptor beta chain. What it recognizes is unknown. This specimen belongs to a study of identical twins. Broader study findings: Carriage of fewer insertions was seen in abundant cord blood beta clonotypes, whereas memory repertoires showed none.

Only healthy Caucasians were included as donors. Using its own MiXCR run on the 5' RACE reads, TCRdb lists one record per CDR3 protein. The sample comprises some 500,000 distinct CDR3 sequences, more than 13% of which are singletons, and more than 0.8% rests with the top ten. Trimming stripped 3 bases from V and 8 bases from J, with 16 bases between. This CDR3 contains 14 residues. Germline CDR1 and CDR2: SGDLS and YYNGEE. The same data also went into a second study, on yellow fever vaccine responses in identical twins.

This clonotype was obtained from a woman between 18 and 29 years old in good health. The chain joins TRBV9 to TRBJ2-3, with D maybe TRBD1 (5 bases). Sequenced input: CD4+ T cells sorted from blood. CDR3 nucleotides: TGTGCCAGCAGCGCGACACCAGGGTCAAGTACGCAGTATTTT. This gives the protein CASSATPGSSTQYF.